Presented here are 2 T cell receptor beta chains from one specimen sequenced in a study of cytotoxic CD8 clonotypes in ibrutinib-treated CLL. Sequenced by immunoSEQ multiplex PCR; TCRdb stores in-frame clones only, minus some. Seen here are about 200,000 clones, about 72% observed once, and the top ten hold roughly 13%. This specimen was PBMCs, taken after 24 months of ibrutinib treatment. The source is a human donor with chronic lymphocytic leukemia.

This chain links TRBV6-5 with TRBJ2-5; weak D call: TRBD2 (5 bases). Trimming stripped 2 bases from V and 5 bases from J, with 12 bases between. The CDR3 is 14 residues long. Germline lookup yields CDR1 MNHEY and CDR2 SVGAGI. CDR3 region: CASSYGSTGETQYF. For the CDR3, the DNA is TGTGCCAGCAGTTACGGATCGACGGGGGAGACCCAGTACTTC.

The chain links TRBV5-1 to TRBJ2-7, with 9 bases identical to TRBD1. The CDR3 has 17 residues. In germline, CDR1 is SGHRS, CDR2 YFSETQ. With 0 bases clipped from V and 1 base from J, the junction kept 8 bases outside the gene matches. CDR3 DNA: TGCGCCAGCAGCTTGGCGACAGGGGGATACCGATCCTACGAGCAGTACTTC. It translates to CASSLATGGYRSYEQYF.